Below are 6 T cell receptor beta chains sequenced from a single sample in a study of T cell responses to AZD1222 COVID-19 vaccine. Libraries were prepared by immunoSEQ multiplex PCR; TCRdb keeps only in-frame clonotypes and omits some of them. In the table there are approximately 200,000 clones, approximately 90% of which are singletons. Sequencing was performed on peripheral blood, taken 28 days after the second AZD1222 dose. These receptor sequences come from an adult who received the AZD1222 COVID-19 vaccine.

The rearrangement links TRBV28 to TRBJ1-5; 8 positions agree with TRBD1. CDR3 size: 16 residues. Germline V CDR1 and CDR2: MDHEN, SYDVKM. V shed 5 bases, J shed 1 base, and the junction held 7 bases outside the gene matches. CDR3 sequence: CASSNGQGGSNQPQHF. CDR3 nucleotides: TGTGCCAGCAGTAACGGACAGGGAGGAAGCAATCAGCCCCAGCATTTT. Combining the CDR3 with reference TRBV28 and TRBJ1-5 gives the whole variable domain DVKVTQSSRYLVKRTGEKVFLECVQDMDHENMFWYRQDPGLGLRLIYFSYDVKMKEKGDIPEGYSVSREKKERFSLILESASTNQTSMYLCASSNGQGGSNQPQHFGDGTRLSIL.

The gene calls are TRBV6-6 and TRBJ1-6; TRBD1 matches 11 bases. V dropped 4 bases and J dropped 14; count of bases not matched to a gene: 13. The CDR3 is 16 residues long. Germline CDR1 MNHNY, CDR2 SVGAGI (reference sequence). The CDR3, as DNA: TGTGCCAGCAGTTTCGAGGGACAGGGGGTCTTCTGGGCCCTCCACTTT. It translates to CASSFEGQGVFWALHF.

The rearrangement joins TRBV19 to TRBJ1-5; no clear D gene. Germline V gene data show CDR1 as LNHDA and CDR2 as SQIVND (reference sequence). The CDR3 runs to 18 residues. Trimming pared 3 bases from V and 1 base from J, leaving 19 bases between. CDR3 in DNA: TGTGCCAGTAGTATGGACCCCACGGCGGGTAGGAGCAATCAGCCCCAGCATTTT. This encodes CASSMDPTAGRSNQPQHF.

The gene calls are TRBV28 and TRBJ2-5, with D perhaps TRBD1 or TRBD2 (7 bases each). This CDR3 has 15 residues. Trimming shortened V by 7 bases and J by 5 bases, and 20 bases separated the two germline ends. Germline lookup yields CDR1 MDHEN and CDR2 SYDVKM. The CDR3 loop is CASNKRGGGHETQYF. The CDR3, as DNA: TGTGCCAGCAATAAACGGGGAGGGGGCCACGAGACCCAGTACTTC.

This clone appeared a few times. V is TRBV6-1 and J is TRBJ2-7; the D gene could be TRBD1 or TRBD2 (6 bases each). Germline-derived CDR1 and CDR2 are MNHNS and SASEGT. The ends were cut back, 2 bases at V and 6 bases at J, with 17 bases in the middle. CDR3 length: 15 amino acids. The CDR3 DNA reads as TGTGCCAGCAGTGAACGTCCGGGGGCTAAGGGCGAGCAGTACTTC. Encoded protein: CASSERPGAKGEQYF.

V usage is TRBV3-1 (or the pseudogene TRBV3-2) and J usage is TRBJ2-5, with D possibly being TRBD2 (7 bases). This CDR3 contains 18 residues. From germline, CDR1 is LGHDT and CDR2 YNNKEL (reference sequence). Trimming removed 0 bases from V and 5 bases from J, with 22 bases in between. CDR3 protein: CASSQDRRFWGREETQYF. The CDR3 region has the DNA TGTGCCAGCAGCCAAGATCGGCGGTTTTGGGGGCGGGAGGAGACCCAGTACTTC.